A selection of T cell receptor beta chains follows, all from one sample in a study of cytotoxic CD8 clonotypes in ibrutinib-treated CLL. Method: immunoSEQ multiplex PCR; TCRdb's copy keeps in-frame clones and lacks some. This repertoire shows some 200,000 clones, roughly 65% found once; its top ten account for around 5.9%. The sequencing used PBMCs, collected after 12 months of ibrutinib treatment. The receptors were sampled from a human donor with chronic lymphocytic leukemia. Both conserved end residues are part of each CDR3. A D gene is named only where the DNA matches it firmly. For some rows the clone size is stated as once, few or many, or as a class when expanded; others skip it.

>TRBJ2-2|.|TRBV7-3|.|12
TGTGCCAGCAGCTTGTACACCGGGGAGCTGTTTTTT
CASSLYTGELFF
>TRBJ1-4|.|TRBV29-1|.|14
TGCAGCGTTGAAGCACGGGGACCTAATGAAAAACTGTTTTTT
CSVEARGPNEKLFF
>TRBJ1-1|.|TRBV7-3|.|15
TGTGCCAGCAGCTCAGGGGCTTGGGGGAACACTGAAGCTTTCTTT
CASSSGAWGNTEAFF
>TRBJ2-7|.|TRBV19|TRBD1|13
TGTGCCAGTGGACAGGGGGAGAATTACGAGCAGTACTTC
CASGQGENYEQYF
>TRBJ1-4|.|TRBV5-1|TRBD1|15
TGCGCCAGCAGCCGTCCGGGACAGGGGGGTGAAAAACTGTTTTTT
CASSRPGQGGEKLFF
>TRBJ2-5|.|TRBV30|.|15
TGTGCCTGGAGTAAGTGGGGCCAGATCCAAGAGACCCAGTACTTC
CAWSKWGQIQETQYF
>TRBJ2-1|.|TRBV7-3|TRBD2|15
TGTGCCAGCAGCGCAAGACAAGCGGGGCAGAATGAGCAGTTCTTC
CASSARQAGQNEQFF
>TRBJ2-3|.|TRBV6-5|TRBD1|15
TGTGCCAGCAGTTACTCAGGGACAGGGACAGATACGCAGTATTTT
CASSYSGTGTDTQYF
>TRBJ2-3|.|TRBV7-2|.|13
TGTGCCAGCCTTAGGACGCATTGGGATACGCAGTATTTT
CASLRTHWDTQYF
>TRBJ2-3|.|TRBV30|TRBD2|15
TGTGCCTGCGGGGAGGGGAGGGCCAGCACAGATACGCAGTATTTT
CACGEGRASTDTQYF
>TRBJ1-1|.|TRBV7-8|TRBD1|15
TGTGCCAGCAGCTTGCAGACAGGGGTGGGCACTGAAGCTTTCTTT
CASSLQTGVGTEAFF
>TRBJ2-7|.|TRBV10-3|.|15
TGTGCCATCAGTGGCGTACAGGGTCTCTCCTACGAGCAGTACTTC
CAISGVQGLSYEQYF
>TRBJ2-6|.|TRBV4-2|.|13
TGTGCCAGCAGGGATTCTGGGGCCAACGTCCTGACTTTC
CASRDSGANVLTF
>TRBJ1-5|.|TRBV30|TRBD1|17
TGTGCCTGGAGTGAAGGGACAGGGGCTTATAGCAATCAGCCCCAGCATTTT
CAWSEGTGAYSNQPQHF
>TRBJ1-2|.|TRBV11-2|.|15
TGTGCCAGCAGCTTAGACCATGGGGGATCTTATGGCTACACCTTC
CASSLDHGGSYGYTF
>TRBJ1-1|many|TRBV7-8|.|13
TGTGCCAGCAGCTTAACCAGGGACCCGGAAGCTTTCTTT
CASSLTRDPEAFF
>TRBJ1-2|few|TRBV6-5|.|15
TGTGCCAGCAGTTACTCGAAGGCCGGGTTCTATGGCTACACCTTC
CASSYSKAGFYGYTF
>TRBJ2-5|.|TRBV30|.|16
TGTGCCTGGAGTGACTCCAACCGGGGGATGAGAGAGACCCAGTACTTC
CAWSDSNRGMRETQYF
>TRBJ2-7|.|TRBV4-1|TRBD2|13
TGCGCCAGCAGCCGACTAGCGGGAGACGAGCAGTACTTC
CASSRLAGDEQYF
>TRBJ2-3|.|TRBV5-1|TRBD2|15
TGCGCCAGCAGCTTGATGAGCGGGGGCACAGATACGCAGTATTTT
CASSLMSGGTDTQYF
>TRBJ1-2|.|TRBV5-4|.|14
TGTGCCAGCAGCTTGGACGGGCCGTACTATGGCTACACCTTC
CASSLDGPYYGYTF
>TRBJ2-7|.|TRBV6-5|.|15
TGTGCCAGCAGCCCAACCCGGACGCGAGGTTCCGAGCAGTACTTC
CASSPTRTRGSEQYF
>TRBJ2-1|.|TRBV7-3|.|13
TGTGCCAGCAGCCAGGGAGCGGCTAGGGAGCAGTTCTTC
CASSQGAAREQFF
>TRBJ2-7|.|TRBV4-3|TRBD2|17
TGCGCCAGCAGCCCGGGGGTAGCGGGAGACTATGGCTACGAGCAGTACTTC
CASSPGVAGDYGYEQYF
>TRBJ1-1|few|TRBV11-3|.|13
TGTGCCAGCAGCTTTGGGAGAGGCACTGAAGCTTTCTTT
CASSFGRGTEAFF
>TRBJ1-2|.|TRBV5-1|TRBD1|13
TGCGCCAGCGCGGTAGACAGGGGAATTGGCTACACCTTC
CASAVDRGIGYTF
>TRBJ1-1|.|TRBV7-9|TRBD1|11
TGTGCCAGCAGCCGCGGACAGGTTACTTTCTTT
CASSRGQVTFF
>TRBJ1-2|.|TRBV7-2|.|15
TGTGCCAGCAGCCAACAGCTGTCGGGGTCCTATGGCTACACCTTC
CASSQQLSGSYGYTF
>TRBJ2-1|.|TRBV18|TRBD2|18
TGTGCCAGCTCACCGGCTAACGGGCCACTAGCGGGTAACAATGAGCAGTTCTTC
CASSPANGPLAGNNEQFF
>TRBJ2-7|.|TRBV28|.|13
TGTGCCAGCAGTTGGGGATCCACCTACGAGCAGTACTTC
CASSWGSTYEQYF
>TRBJ2-7|once|TRBV4-3|.|13
TGCGCCAGCAGCCCCGGGGTCTCCTACGAGCAGTACTTC
CASSPGVSYEQYF
>TRBJ2-2|.|TRBV19|TRBD1|14
TGTGCCAGTCATAGGGACAGGGGCACCGGGGAGCTGTTTTTT
CASHRDRGTGELFF
>TRBJ1-5|once|TRBV7-2|.|15
TGTGCCAGCAGCGCGGGACCGCCCGGTATCCGGCCCCAGCATTTT
CASSAGPPGIRPQHF
>TRBJ1-2|.|TRBV29-1|.|17
TGCAGCGTTGAAGCTCCTCGAGGCAGGGAGGGGACCTATGGCTACACCTTC
CSVEAPRGREGTYGYTF
>TRBJ1-6|few|TRBV9|.|14
TGTGCCAGCAGGAGGGCGGGGGGGGATTCACCCCTCCACTTT
CASRRAGGDSPLHF
>TRBJ2-1|.|TRBV6-5|TRBD1|15
TGTGCCAGCAGCCGGCAGGGGGCACCCAGCAATGAGCAGTTCTTC
CASSRQGAPSNEQFF
>TRBJ1-2|.|TRBV6-6|.|14
TGTGCCAGCAGTTCAACTCAAGGGCCACATGGCTACACCTTC
CASSSTQGPHGYTF
>TRBJ1-2|.|TRBV19|.|15
TGTGCCAGTAATGTTCCGGACCTAAGCAACTATGGCTACACCTTC
CASNVPDLSNYGYTF
>TRBJ2-5|.|TRBV20-1|.|11
TGCAGTGCTAGCGTGTCGTGGACCCAGTACTTC
CSASVSWTQYF
>TRBJ1-1|.|TRBV6-5|.|14
TGTGCCAGCAGTTCCCTGAGGGGATTCACTGAAGCTTTCTTT
CASSSLRGFTEAFF